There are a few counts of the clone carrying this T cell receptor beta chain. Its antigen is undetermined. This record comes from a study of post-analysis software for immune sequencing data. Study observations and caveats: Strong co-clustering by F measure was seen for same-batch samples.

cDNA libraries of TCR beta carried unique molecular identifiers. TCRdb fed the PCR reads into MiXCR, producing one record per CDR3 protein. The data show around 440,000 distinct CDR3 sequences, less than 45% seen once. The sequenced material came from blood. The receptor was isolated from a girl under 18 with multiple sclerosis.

CDR3 amino acids: CATSDRGNPTKQYF. CDR3 bases: TGTGCCACCAGTGATCGGGGCAACCCTACGAAGCAGTACTTC. The chain is built from TRBV24-1 and TRBJ2-7; D may correspond to TRBD1 or TRBD2 (5 bases each). The CDR3 length is 14 residues. The germline V gene has CDR1 KGHDR and CDR2 SFDVKD. V lost 3 bases to trimming and J lost 8 bases, with 16 bases between them.